This TCR beta chain derives from a study of regulatory T cells in long-lasting Graves disease. The authors built TCR beta libraries using iRepertoire HTBI primers and Arm-PCR of CDR3 regions. Original processing methods: Across all samples, 62 TRBV segments and about 13 TRBJ segments were identified. TCRdb re-analysed the multiplex PCR reads in MiXCR, keeping a single row per CDR3 protein. The V and J calls here are based on TCRdb, not the publication. The sample includes about 380,000 distinct CDR3 sequences, 15% to 18% of them seen just once. Germline-derived CDR1 and CDR2 are SGHAT and FQNNGV. The CDR3 loop spans 19 amino acids. The J segment lost 5 bases and the V segment lost 4 bases, leaving 17 bases of the junction unmatched. Time point defined: newly diagnosed GD, antithyroid drugs for less than 3 months. PBMC-derived RNA was used for the TCR library. EDTA tubes received approximately 8.4 milliliters of collected peripheral blood.

In its sample, this clonotype was seen a few times. The gene calls are TRBV11-2 and TRBJ1-4; TRBD1 agrees at 9 bases. The sequence was obtained from a female donor with Graves disease. The material was peripheral blood mononuclear cells (PBMCs), obtained at new diagnosis, from a patient treated with antithyroid drugs. Here the CDR3 DNA reads TGTGCCAGCAGCTCCTTACCCCACCAGCTGGACAGGGGAAATGAAAAACTGTTTTTT. Encoded protein: CASSSLPHQLDRGNEKLFF.